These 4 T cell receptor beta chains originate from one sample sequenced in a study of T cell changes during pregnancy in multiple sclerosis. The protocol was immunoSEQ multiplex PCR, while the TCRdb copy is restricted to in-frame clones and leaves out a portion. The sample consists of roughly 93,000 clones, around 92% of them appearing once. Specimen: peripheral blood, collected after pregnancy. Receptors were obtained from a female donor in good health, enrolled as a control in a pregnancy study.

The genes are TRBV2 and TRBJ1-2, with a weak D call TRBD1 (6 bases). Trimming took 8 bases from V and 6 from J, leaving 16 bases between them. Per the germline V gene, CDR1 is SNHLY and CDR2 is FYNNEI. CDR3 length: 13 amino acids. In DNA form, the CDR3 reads TGTGCCAGCGAGGAGAGGACAGCGCATGGCTACACCTTC. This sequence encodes CASEERTAHGYTF.

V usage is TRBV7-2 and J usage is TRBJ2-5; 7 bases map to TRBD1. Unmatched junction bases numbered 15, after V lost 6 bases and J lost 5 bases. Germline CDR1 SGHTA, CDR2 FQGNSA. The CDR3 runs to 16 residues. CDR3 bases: TGTGCCAGCAGGCTCCCCGGCGGGTCCAGGGGGGAGACCCAGTACTTC. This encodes CASRLPGGSRGETQYF.

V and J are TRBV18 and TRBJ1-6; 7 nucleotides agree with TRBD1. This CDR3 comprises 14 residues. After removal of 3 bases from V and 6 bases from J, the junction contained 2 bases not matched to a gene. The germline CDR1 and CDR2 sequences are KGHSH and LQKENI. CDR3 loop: CASSPTGFNSPLHF. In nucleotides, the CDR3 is TGTGCCAGCTCACCGACAGGGTTTAATTCACCCCTCCACTTT.

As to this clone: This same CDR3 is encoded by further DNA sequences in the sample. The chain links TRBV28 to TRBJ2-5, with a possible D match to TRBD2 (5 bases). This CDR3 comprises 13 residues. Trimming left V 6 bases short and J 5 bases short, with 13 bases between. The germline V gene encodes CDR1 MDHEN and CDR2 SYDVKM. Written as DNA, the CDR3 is TGTGCCAGCAGGACTACTGGAGGCGAGACCCAGTACTTC. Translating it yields CASRTTGGETQYF.